These T cell receptor beta chains were read from a single sample in a study of regulatory T cells in long-lasting Graves disease. In TCRdb, the multiplex PCR reads were re-called with MiXCR into one record per CDR3 protein. Of around 400,000 distinct CDR3 sequences in the sample, over 14% were seen once. These same records also appear under a second study, on T cells in Graves' hyperthyroidism and ophthalmopathy.

The sequenced sample was peripheral blood mononuclear cells (PBMCs), obtained at new diagnosis, from a patient treated with antithyroid drugs. These receptor sequences come from a woman in her thirties or forties with Graves disease. The CDR3 runs from the conserved cysteine through the conserved F or W. Each record gives: V gene, D gene, J gene, clone size, CDR3 protein, CDR3 DNA. A D gene is named only where the DNA matches it firmly. Part of the rows lack a size; the others show once, few, many or a class for expanded clones.

TRBV6-1	NA	TRBJ1-5	many	CASSALSQDNQPQHF	TGTGCCAGCAGTGCCCTGTCCCAGGACAATCAGCCCCAGCATTTT
TRBV2	TRBD2	TRBJ2-3	many	CASTAGGPITDTQYF	TGTGCCAGCACTGCGGGAGGGCCGATCACAGATACGCAGTATTTT
TRBV20-1	TRBD2	TRBJ2-1	few	CSARDRLAGGEQFF	TGCAGTGCTAGAGATCGGCTAGCGGGTGGCGAGCAGTTCTTC
TRBV5-1	TRBD1	TRBJ2-6	many	CASSSGQGGVLTF	TGCGCCAGCAGCTCGGGACAGGGCGGCGTCCTGACTTTC
TRBV18	NA	TRBJ2-7	many	CASSMARGLSSYEQYF	TGTGCCAGCTCGATGGCACGGGGGTTAAGCTCCTACGAGCAGTACTTC
TRBV7-6	NA	TRBJ2-1	many	CASSLEMVGEQFF	TGTGCCAGCAGCTTAGAGATGGTGGGTGAGCAGTTCTTC
TRBV19	TRBD1	TRBJ1-2	NA	CASSIGGWDRGRTYGYTF	TGTGCCAGTAGTATTGGGGGGTGGGACAGGGGCCGGACCTATGGCTACACCTTC
TRBV6-2/TRBV6-3	NA	TRBJ2-3	many	CASRPLLTDTQYF	TGTGCCAGCAGGCCCCTCCTCACAGATACGCAGTATTTT
TRBV3-1	TRBD2	TRBJ2-1	few	CASKTSGRAGASYNEQFF	TGTGCCAGCAAAACTAGCGGGAGGGCCGGGGCCTCCTACAATGAGCAGTTCTTC
TRBV11-2	TRBD2	TRBJ2-2	many	CASSPRGANTGELFF	TGTGCCAGCAGCCCCCGGGGGGCGAACACCGGGGAGCTGTTTTTT
TRBV7-3	TRBD1	TRBJ1-1	many	CASSAGTGQTEAFF	TGTGCCAGCAGCGCTGGGACAGGGCAAACTGAAGCTTTCTTT
TRBV28	TRBD2	TRBJ2-2	many	CASRTSRTSGITGELFF	TGTGCCAGCAGGACCTCGCGGACTAGCGGGATCACCGGGGAGCTGTTTTTT
TRBV4-1	TRBD1	TRBJ2-2	few	CASSAQQGTNTGELFF	TGCGCCAGCAGCGCCCAACAGGGGACGAACACCGGGGAGCTGTTTTTT
TRBV15	TRBD1	TRBJ2-2	few	CATSERTGRTGELFF	TGTGCCACCAGCGAGAGGACAGGGCGCACCGGGGAGCTGTTTTTT
TRBV6-5	TRBD2	TRBJ2-2	NA	CASSHYSGRAGTGELFF	TGTGCCAGCAGTCACTATAGCGGGAGGGCCGGCACCGGGGAGCTGTTTTTT
TRBV7-8	NA	TRBJ2-3	many	CASSPHRWSSTDTQYF	TGTGCCAGCAGCCCCCACAGGTGGTCTAGCACAGATACGCAGTATTTT
TRBV5-1	TRBD2	TRBJ2-1	NA	CASSRRTSGGNNEQFF	TGCGCCAGCAGCAGGCGGACTAGCGGGGGGAACAATGAGCAGTTCTTC
TRBV11-3	TRBD1	TRBJ1-3	few	CASSLYAGQGNTIYF	TGTGCCAGCAGCTTATATGCGGGACAGGGGAACACCATATATTTT
TRBV5-6	NA	TRBJ1-2	many	CASSVVVGREDGYTF	TGTGCCAGCAGCGTTGTGGTGGGCAGGGAAGATGGCTACACCTTC
TRBV5-4	TRBD1	TRBJ1-1	few	CASSYFSGQGPTEAFF	TGTGCCAGCAGCTATTTTTCCGGACAGGGTCCCACTGAAGCTTTCTTT
TRBV5-1	NA	TRBJ2-5	many	CASSLETTGLETQYF	TGCGCCAGCAGCTTGGAAACGACAGGTCTGGAGACCCAGTACTTC
TRBV3-1	TRBD2	TRBJ2-1	many	CASSRSWTSGRAKQFF	TGTGCCAGCAGCCGATCTTGGACTAGCGGGAGGGCCAAACAGTTCTTC
TRBV7-2	NA	TRBJ2-7	NA	CASSFRDSNSYEQYF	TGTGCCAGCAGCTTCCGGGACTCGAACTCCTACGAGCAGTACTTC
TRBV7-2	NA	TRBJ2-7	many	CASSLDRLPYEQYF	TGTGCCAGCAGCTTAGACCGACTTCCTTACGAGCAGTACTTC
TRBV20-1	NA	TRBJ1-5	many	CSVARDLGDQPQHF	TGCAGTGTCGCCAGGGACCTAGGGGATCAGCCCCAGCATTTT
TRBV2	TRBD1	TRBJ2-1	few	CASSDVGQGLTDEQFF	TGTGCCAGCAGTGACGTTGGACAGGGGTTAACAGATGAGCAGTTCTTC